Below, 22 T cell receptor beta chains from the same sample are listed, as sequenced in a study of blood T cells in healthy people across ages (dated by TCRdb to the mid-2010s). Library method: 5' RACE. Sequenced on an Illumina HiSeq 2500. The second PCR ran for about 7 to 11 cycles and used a J-beta primer mix along with a sample-barcoded 5' primer. TCRdb reran the public reads through fastp at Q25 and MiXCR, keeping productive beta chains. Duplicate CDR3 protein sequences are folded into a single record with the most common DNA and genes. For this sample the table gives around 940,000 distinct CDR3 sequences, of which around 54% were detected only once. The top ten clones comprise about a fifth of the sample. Sequenced: blood. The receptors derive from a woman aged 55-69 years in good health.

The CDR3 bases are TGTGCCAGCAGTCAACGACAGGGTCGCTGGTACGAGCAGTACTTC. This codes for CASSQRQGRWYEQYF. This chain joins TRBV6-2 or TRBV6-3 and TRBJ2-7; TRBD1 agrees at 7 bases. CDR1 is MNHEY and CDR2 is SVGEGT in the germline V gene. CDR3 length: 15 amino acids. The ends lost 5 bases at V and 4 bases at J; junction bases unmatched: 11.

V is TRBV29-1 and J is TRBJ2-5; D not certain. Germline CDR1 and CDR2: SQVTM and ANQGSEA. V lost 8 bases and J 2 bases, leaving 12 bases between the germline ends. The CDR3 has 12 amino acids. The CDR3 here is CSFSASQETQYF. In DNA, the CDR3 is TGCAGCTTCAGCGCTTCGCAAGAGACCCAGTACTTC.

The chain combines TRBV4-1 with TRBJ2-1, with 10 bases lining up with TRBD2. V shed 2 bases, J shed 9 bases, and the junction held 10 bases outside the gene matches. Germline-derived CDR1 and CDR2 are MGHRA and YSYEKL. The CDR3 runs to 16 residues. For the CDR3, the DNA is TGCGCCAGCAGCCAACCCACTAGCGGGATTTATGTTGAGCAGTTCTTC. Its protein is CASSQPTSGIYVEQFF.

This clonotype was counted between two and nine times. The V gene is TRBV28, the J gene TRBJ2-7, with unresolved D. Germline V gene data show CDR1 as MDHEN and CDR2 as SYDVKM. The CDR3 loop spans 16 amino acids. The V and J ends lost 6 bases and 0 bases respectively, with 18 bases between them. The CDR3 coding sequence is TGTGCCAGCAGACTATCCCGAATCCAAAGCTCCTACGAGCAGTACTTC. This gives the protein CASRLSRIQSSYEQYF.

V gene TRBV5-5 combines with J gene TRBJ2-3; 11 bases map to TRBD2. Germline loops: CDR1 SGHKS, CDR2 YYEKEE (reference sequence). The J segment lost 2 bases and the V segment lost 4 bases, leaving 6 bases of the junction unmatched. The CDR3 consists of 16 residues. The CDR3 spells CASSMRLAGTTDTQYF. DNA of the CDR3: TGTGCCAGCAGCATGCGACTAGCGGGGACCACAGATACGCAGTATTTT. Variable domain in full (rest from reference TRBV5-5 and TRBJ2-3): DAGVTQSPTHLIKTRGQQVTLRCSPISGHKSVSWYQQVLGQGPQFIFQYYEKEERGRGNFPDRFSARQFPNYSSELNVNALLLGDSALYLCASSMRLAGTTDTQYFGPGTRLTVL.

As for this clonotype: A read error may produce the germline difference seen at one junction end. The rearrangement links TRBV28 to TRBJ1-5; possibly TRBD1 for D (6 bases). This CDR3 has 14 amino acids. The germline V gene has CDR1 MDHEN and CDR2 SYDVKM. Here the CDR3 reads CASWIQQGSQPRHF. The CDR3 DNA sequence: TGTGCCAGCTGGATTCAACAGGGCTCTCAGCCCCGGCATTTT.

The V and J genes are TRBV6-5 and TRBJ2-1; D is tentatively TRBD1 or TRBD2 (5 bases each). V was pared by 2 bases and J by 0 bases, with 20 bases between. Germline V lookup: CDR1 MNHEY, CDR2 SVGAGI. This CDR3 has 19 residues. The CDR3 region is CASSYRVFGAASSYNEQFF. The CDR3 DNA is TGTGCCAGCAGTTACCGTGTTTTCGGGGCGGCGAGCTCCTACAATGAGCAGTTCTTC.

This clonotype appeared a few times. This chain's CDR3 is CASSVGPNEQFF. CDR3 bases: TGTGCCAGCAGTGTCGGGCCCAATGAGCAGTTCTTC. This rearrangement joins TRBV2 to TRBJ2-1; D is ambiguous. The CDR3 is 12 amino acids. Germline values: CDR1 SNHLY, CDR2 FYNNEI. The V gene lost 4 bases and the J gene lost 6 bases, with 7 bases spanning the gap. Using reference TRBV2 and TRBJ2-1 for the parts outside the CDR3, the full variable domain is EPEVTQTPSHQVTQMGQEVILRCVPISNHLYFYWYRQILGQKVEFLVSFYNNEISEKSEIFDDQFSVERPDGSNFTLKIRSTKLEDSAMYFCASSVGPNEQFFGPGTRLTVL.

The chain joins TRBV29-1 to TRBJ2-2; TRBD2 agrees at 8 bases. Germline assignment: CDR1 SQVTM and CDR2 ANQGSEA. Germline trimming cut 4 bases from V and 4 bases from J; bases unmatched to any gene: 5. The CDR3 sequence is 14 residues long. The CDR3 spells CSVVTSASTGELFF. The CDR3 nucleotides are TGCAGCGTTGTGACTAGCGCAAGCACCGGGGAGCTGTTTTTT.

This clonotype was found once. The genes are TRBV2 and TRBJ1-1; possibly TRBD1 for D (5 bases). Between the trimmed V and J ends, which lost 8 bases and 7 bases, there was a span of 11 bases. Germline loops: CDR1 SNHLY, CDR2 FYNNEI. The CDR3 is made up of 11 amino acids. DNA for the CDR3: TGTGCCAGCGGGCAGGGAATTGAAGCTTTCTTT. It codes for CASGQGIEAFF.

This chain connects TRBV4-2 to TRBJ2-1, with D unresolved. V was shortened by 0 bases and J by 7 bases, with 13 bases between the two germline ends. This CDR3 contains 15 residues. Per germline, CDR1 LGHNA and CDR2 YNFKEQ. CDR3 sequence (DNA): TGTGCCAGCAGCCAAGATAAGGCCCCTCGTAATGAGCAGTTCTTC. Translating it yields CASSQDKAPRNEQFF.

The chain has TRBV29-1 and TRBJ2-7; D is perhaps TRBD2 (6 bases). V shed 6 bases and J shed 6 bases, with 15 bases lying between them. CDR1 and CDR2 from the germline V gene are SQVTM and ANQGSEA. The CDR3 is 12 amino acids. The CDR3: CSVMGGIGEQYF. The CDR3 DNA reads as TGCAGCGTGATGGGGGGAATTGGCGAGCAGTACTTC.

J is TRBJ1-2 and V is TRBV7-9; 9 nucleotides match TRBD1. The germline V gene encodes CDR1 SEHNR and CDR2 FQNEAQ (reference sequence). Trimming removed 3 bases from V and 8 bases from J; junction bases left unmatched: 19. This CDR3 contains 18 residues. In nucleotides, the CDR3 is TGTGCCAGCAGCTTCTTTTGGGGACAGGGTAATTTAATCCGGGGCTACACCTTC. Protein sequence: CASSFFWGQGNLIRGYTF.

This clonotype was picked up one time. This chain uses TRBV5-1 with TRBJ2-3; D is tentatively TRBD1 or TRBD2 (5 bases each). The CDR3 has 15 amino acids. Germline CDR1 SGHRS, CDR2 YFSETQ. The germline V and J ends were trimmed by 1 base and 4 bases, with 13 bases remaining between them. The CDR3 nucleotides are TGCGCCAGCAGCTTGCAATGGGGGAGCGCAGATACGCAGTATTTT. Its protein product is CASSLQWGSADTQYF.

Only a few counts were recorded for this clonotype. The chain recombines TRBV2 with TRBJ2-3; 10 nucleotides match TRBD1. CDR3 length: 14 amino acids. Unmatched junction bases numbered 7, after V lost 7 bases and J lost 6 bases. Germline V CDR1 and CDR2: SNHLY, FYNNEI. DNA for the CDR3: TGTGCCAGCAAAACGGGACAGGGGACGGATACGCAGTATTTT. Translating it yields CASKTGQGTDTQYF.

The chain uses TRBV12-3 or TRBV12-4 and TRBJ2-1, with D hard to call. V lost 3 bases and J lost 11, with 8 bases in between. The CDR3 has 11 residues. The CDR3 DNA follows: TGTGCCAGCAGTTTCGGGTTACAGCAGTTCTTC. This gives the protein CASSFGLQQFF.

There are a few counts of this clonotype. V is TRBV15 and J is TRBJ2-5; 7 bases are a match to TRBD2. V trimming: 4 bases; J trimming: 5 bases; junction bases outside the gene matches: 4. Germline CDR1 reads LNHNV; CDR2 reads YYDKDF (reference sequence). This CDR3 has 13 amino acids. The chain's CDR3 is CATSNWEGETQYF. CDR3 sequence (DNA): TGTGCCACCAGCAACTGGGAGGGGGAGACCCAGTACTTC.

This clonotype was counted only a few times. The chain joins TRBV13 to TRBJ2-3; no clear D gene. Germline lookup yields CDR1 PRHDT and CDR2 FYEKMQ (reference sequence). Deletions cut 2 bases from V and 3 bases from J, with 15 bases between. The CDR3 length is 16 residues. The CDR3 spells CASSLYLLDATDTQYF. DNA of the CDR3: TGTGCCAGCAGCTTATATTTATTAGACGCGACAGATACGCAGTATTTT.

V is TRBV20-1 and J is TRBJ2-7, with TRBD1 as a possible D gene (7 bases). CDR3 length equals 15 residues. CDR1 DFQATT and CDR2 SNEGSKA come from the germline V gene (reference sequence). V lost 1 base, J lost 0 bases, and 13 bases lay in between. The CDR3 loop reads CSARGGAGGSYEQYF. In DNA form, the CDR3 reads TGCAGTGCTAGAGGGGGGGCAGGGGGCTCCTACGAGCAGTACTTC.

This clonotype was found a few times. This chain links TRBV29-1 with TRBJ2-5, with 7 bases fitting TRBD1. Germline CDR1 is SQVTM and CDR2 is ANQGSEA. V dropped 3 bases and J dropped 11; count of bases not matched to a gene: 12. The CDR3 has 13 residues. The DNA for the CDR3 is TGCAGCGTTGACTTATTAGGGGGCAATGAGCAGTACTTC. This translates into CSVDLLGGNEQYF.

The rearrangement links TRBV30 to TRBJ2-5; no clear D gene. Trimming cost V 3 bases and J 5 bases, with 13 bases left between them. This CDR3 region has 13 residues. Germline V gene sequence: CDR1 GTSNPN, CDR2 SVGIG (reference sequence). CDR3 sequence reads: CAWSRRFGETQYF. Written as DNA, the CDR3 is TGTGCCTGGAGCCGACGTTTTGGGGAGACCCAGTACTTC.

This clonotype has only a few counts. The V call is TRBV19, the J call TRBJ2-1; possibly TRBD2 for D (5 bases). Looked up from germline, CDR1 is LNHDA and CDR2 is SQIVND (reference sequence). V lost 7 bases, J lost 4 bases, and 11 bases lay in between. The CDR3 has 13 amino acids. CDR3 nucleotides: TGTGCCAGTAATCCCACGGGGTACAATGAGCAGTTCTTC. Protein product: CASNPTGYNEQFF.